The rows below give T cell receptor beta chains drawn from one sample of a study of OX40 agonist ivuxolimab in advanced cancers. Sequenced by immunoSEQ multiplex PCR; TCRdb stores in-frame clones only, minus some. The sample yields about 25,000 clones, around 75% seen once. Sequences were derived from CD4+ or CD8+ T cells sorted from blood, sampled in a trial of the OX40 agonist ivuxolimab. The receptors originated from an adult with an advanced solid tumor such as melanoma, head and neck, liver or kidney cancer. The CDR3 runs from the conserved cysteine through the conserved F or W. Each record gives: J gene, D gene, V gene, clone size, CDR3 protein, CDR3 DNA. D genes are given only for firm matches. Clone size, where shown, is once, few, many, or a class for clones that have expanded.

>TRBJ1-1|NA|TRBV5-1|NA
CASSFSADRGDTEAFF
TGCGCCAGCAGCTTTTCCGCGGACCGGGGGGATACTGAAGCTTTCTTT
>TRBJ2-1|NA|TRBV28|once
CASSHGSPSYNEQFF
TGTGCCAGCAGTCACGGGTCCCCCTCCTACAATGAGCAGTTCTTC
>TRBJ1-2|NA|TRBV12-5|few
CASAILKDGYTF
TGTGCTAGTGCCATCCTGAAGGATGGCTACACCTTC
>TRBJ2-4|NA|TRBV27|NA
CASSSNRVAKNIQYF
TGTGCCAGCAGTAGCAACAGGGTTGCCAAAAACATTCAGTACTTC
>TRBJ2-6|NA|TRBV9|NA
CASSVGSGANVLTF
TGTGCCAGCAGCGTAGGATCTGGGGCCAACGTCCTGACTTTC
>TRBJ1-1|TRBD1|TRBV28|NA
CASSLNPQGGIHDAEAFF
TGTGCCAGCAGTTTAAACCCACAGGGGGGGATCCATGACGCTGAAGCTTTCTTT
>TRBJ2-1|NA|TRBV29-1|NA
CSVLPFVGRRLDEQFF
TGCAGCGTCCTTCCATTCGTCGGTAGAAGGCTCGATGAGCAGTTCTTC
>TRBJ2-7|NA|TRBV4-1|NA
CASSPGQSSYEQYF
TGCGCCAGCAGCCCCGGACAGTCGTCCTACGAGCAGTACTTC
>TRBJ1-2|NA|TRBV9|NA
CASSVGGEEANYGYTF
TGTGCCAGCAGCGTAGGTGGGGAGGAAGCGAACTATGGCTACACCTTC
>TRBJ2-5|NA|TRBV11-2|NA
CASSPAPGNQETQYF
TGTGCCAGCAGCCCAGCCCCAGGGAATCAAGAGACCCAGTACTTC
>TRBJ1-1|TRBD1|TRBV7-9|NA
CASSQRDRGGTEAFF
TGTGCCAGCAGCCAGCGGGACAGGGGGGGCACTGAAGCTTTCTTT
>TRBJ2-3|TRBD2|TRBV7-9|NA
CASTLTSSLDTQYF
TGTGCCAGCACGTTGACTAGCTCTTTAGATACGCAGTATTTT
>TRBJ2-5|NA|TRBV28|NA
CASSLGIQETQYF
TGTGCCAGCAGTTTGGGGATTCAAGAGACCCAGTACTTC
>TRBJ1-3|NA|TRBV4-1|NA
CASSQVSGSSGNTIYF
TGCGCCAGCAGCCAAGTCTCAGGGTCCTCTGGAAACACCATATATTTT
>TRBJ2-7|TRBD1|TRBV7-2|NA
CASSFPGTGIYEQYF
TGTGCCAGCAGCTTCCCCGGGACAGGGATCTACGAGCAGTACTTC
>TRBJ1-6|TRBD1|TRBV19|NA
CASRRDRENSPLHF
TGTGCCAGTAGGCGGGACAGGGAGAACTCACCCCTCCACTTT
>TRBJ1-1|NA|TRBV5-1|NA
CASSLDLGGTEAFF
TGCGCCAGCAGCTTGGATTTAGGTGGCACTGAAGCTTTCTTT
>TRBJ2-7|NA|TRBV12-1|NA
CASSSPNRESYEQYF
TGTGCCAGCAGCTCGCCTAACAGGGAATCCTACGAGCAGTACTTC
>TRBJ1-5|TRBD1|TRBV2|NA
CASCPGQGNQPQHF
TGTGCCAGCTGCCCGGGACAGGGTAATCAGCCCCAGCATTTT
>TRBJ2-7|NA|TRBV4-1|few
CASSQAFEYEQYF
TGCGCCAGCAGCCAAGCCTTCGAGTACGAGCAGTACTTC
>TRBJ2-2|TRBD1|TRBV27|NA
CASSLIAVAGGAGGELFF
TGTGCCAGCAGTTTAATTGCGGTCGCAGGGGGCGCTGGCGGGGAGCTGTTTTTT
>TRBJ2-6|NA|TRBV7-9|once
CASWGGVLTF
TGTGCCAGCTGGGGTGGTGTCCTGACTTTC
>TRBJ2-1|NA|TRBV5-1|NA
CASSLGARSSYNEQFF
TGCGCCAGCAGCCTCGGGGCCCGAAGCTCCTACAATGAGCAGTTCTTC
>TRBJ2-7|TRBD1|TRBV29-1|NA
CSVDKGQGTYEQYF
TGCAGCGTTGATAAGGGACAGGGGACCTACGAGCAGTACTTC